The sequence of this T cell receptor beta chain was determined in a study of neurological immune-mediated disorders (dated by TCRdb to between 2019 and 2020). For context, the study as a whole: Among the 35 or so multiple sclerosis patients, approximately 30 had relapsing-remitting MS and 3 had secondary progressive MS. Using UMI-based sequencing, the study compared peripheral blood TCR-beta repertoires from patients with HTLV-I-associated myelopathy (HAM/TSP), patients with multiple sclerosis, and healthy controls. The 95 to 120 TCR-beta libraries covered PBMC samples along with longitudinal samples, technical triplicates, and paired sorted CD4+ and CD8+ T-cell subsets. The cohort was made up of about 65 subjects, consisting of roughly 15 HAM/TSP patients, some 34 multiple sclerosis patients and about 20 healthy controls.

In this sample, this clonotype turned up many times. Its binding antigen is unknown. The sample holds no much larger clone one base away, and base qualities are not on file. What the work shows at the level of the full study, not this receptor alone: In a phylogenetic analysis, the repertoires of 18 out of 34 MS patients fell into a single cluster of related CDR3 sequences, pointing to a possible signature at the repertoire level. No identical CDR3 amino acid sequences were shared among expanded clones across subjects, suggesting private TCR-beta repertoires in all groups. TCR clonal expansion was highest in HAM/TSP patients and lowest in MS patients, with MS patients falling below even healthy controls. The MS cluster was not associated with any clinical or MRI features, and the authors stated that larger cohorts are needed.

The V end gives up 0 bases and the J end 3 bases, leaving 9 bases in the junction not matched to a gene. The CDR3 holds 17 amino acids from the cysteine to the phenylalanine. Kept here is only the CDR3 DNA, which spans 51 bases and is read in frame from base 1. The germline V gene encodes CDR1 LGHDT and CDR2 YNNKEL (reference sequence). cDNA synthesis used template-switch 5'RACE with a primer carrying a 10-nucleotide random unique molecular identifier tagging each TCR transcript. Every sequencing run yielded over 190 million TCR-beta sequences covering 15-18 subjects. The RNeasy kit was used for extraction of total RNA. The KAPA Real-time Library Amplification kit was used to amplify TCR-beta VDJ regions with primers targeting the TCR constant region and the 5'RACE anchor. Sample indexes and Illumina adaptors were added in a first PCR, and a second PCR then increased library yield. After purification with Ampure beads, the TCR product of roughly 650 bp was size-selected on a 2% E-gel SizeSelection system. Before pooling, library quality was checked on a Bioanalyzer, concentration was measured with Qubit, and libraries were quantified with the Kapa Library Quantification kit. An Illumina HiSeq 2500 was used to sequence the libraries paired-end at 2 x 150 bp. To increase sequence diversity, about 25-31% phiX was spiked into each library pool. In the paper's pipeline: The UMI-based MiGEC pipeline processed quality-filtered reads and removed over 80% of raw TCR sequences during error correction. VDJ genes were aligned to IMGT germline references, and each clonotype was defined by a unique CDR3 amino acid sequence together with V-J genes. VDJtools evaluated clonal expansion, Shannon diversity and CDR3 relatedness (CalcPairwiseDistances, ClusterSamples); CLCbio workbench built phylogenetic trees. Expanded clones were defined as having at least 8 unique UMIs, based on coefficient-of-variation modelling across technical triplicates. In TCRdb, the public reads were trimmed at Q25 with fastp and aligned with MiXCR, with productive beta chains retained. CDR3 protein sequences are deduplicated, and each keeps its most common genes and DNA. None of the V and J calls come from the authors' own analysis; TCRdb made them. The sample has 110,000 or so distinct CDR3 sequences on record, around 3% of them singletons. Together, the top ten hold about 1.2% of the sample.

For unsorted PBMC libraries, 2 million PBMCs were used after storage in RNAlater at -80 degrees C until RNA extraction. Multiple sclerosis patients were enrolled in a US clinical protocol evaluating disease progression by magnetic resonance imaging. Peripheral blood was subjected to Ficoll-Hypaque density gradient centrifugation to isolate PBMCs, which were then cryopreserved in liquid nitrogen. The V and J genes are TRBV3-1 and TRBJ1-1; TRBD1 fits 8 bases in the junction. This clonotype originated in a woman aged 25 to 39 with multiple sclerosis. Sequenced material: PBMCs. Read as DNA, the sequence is TGTGCCAGCAGCCAAGATCCCGACAGGGGATTCGACACTGAAGCTTTCTTT. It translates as CASSQDPDRGFDTEAFF.